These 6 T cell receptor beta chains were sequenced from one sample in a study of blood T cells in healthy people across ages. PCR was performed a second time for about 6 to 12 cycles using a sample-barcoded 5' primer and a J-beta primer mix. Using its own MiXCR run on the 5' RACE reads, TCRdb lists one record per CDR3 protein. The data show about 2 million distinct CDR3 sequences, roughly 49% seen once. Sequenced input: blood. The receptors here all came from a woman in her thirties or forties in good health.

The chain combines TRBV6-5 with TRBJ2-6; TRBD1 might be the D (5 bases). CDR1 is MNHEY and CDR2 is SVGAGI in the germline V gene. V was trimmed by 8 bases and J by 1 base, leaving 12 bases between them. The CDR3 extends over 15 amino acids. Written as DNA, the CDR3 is TGTGCCAGCCAGCTTAGGGGTTCTGGGGCCAACGTCCTGACTTTC. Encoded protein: CASQLRGSGANVLTF.

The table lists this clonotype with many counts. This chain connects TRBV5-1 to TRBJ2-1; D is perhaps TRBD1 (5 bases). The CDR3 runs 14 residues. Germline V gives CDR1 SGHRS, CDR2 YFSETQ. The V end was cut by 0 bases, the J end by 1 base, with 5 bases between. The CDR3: CASSLEGSYNEQFF. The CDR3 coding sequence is TGCGCCAGCAGCTTGGAGGGGTCCTACAATGAGCAGTTCTTC.

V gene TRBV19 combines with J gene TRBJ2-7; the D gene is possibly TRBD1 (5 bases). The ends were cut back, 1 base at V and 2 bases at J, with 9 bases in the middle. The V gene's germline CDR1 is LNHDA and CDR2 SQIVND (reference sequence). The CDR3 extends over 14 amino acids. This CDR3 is CASSIGDSTYEQYF. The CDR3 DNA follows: TGTGCCAGTAGTATAGGTGACAGTACCTACGAGCAGTACTTC.

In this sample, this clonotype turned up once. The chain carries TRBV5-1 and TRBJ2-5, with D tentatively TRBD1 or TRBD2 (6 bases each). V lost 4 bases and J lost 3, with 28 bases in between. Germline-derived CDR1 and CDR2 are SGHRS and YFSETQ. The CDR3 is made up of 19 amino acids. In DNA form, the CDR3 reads TGCGCCAGCAGCAAAATGATCGGGGGCCGTGAACGGCCGAAAGAGACCCAGTACTTC. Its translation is CASSKMIGGRERPKETQYF.

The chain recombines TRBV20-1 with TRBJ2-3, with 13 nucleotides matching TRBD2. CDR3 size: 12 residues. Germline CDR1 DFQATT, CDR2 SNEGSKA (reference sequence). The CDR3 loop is CMGTSGIDTQYF. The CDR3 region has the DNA TGCATGGGGACTAGCGGGATAGATACGCAGTATTTT.

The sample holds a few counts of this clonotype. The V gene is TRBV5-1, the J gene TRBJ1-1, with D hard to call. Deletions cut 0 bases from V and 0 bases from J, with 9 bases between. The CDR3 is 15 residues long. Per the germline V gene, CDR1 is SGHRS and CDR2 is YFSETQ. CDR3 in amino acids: CASSLAGFLNTEAFF. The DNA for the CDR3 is TGCGCCAGCAGCTTGGCTGGATTTTTGAACACTGAAGCTTTCTTT.